The source of this T cell receptor beta chain is a study of OX40 agonist ivuxolimab in advanced cancers. Measured with immunoSEQ multiplex PCR; TCRdb has only the in-frame clones, and not every one. In the table there are 65,000 to 80,000 clones, about 89% of which are singletons. J lost 8 bases, V lost 5 bases, and 7 bases had no gene match. There are 13 residues in the CDR3. Germline CDR1 reads MDHEN; CDR2 reads SYDVKM. No patient had autoimmune disease or received systemic immunosuppression. The receptor was derived from an adult with an advanced solid tumor such as melanoma, head and neck, liver or kidney cancer. The V and J genes are TRBV28 and TRBJ1-2; 8 nucleotides align to TRBD1. The material was CD4+ or CD8+ T cells sorted from blood, obtained in a trial of the OX40 agonist ivuxolimab. CDR3 DNA sequence: TGTGCCAGCAGTCCCCCCAGGGGGCTAGGCTACACCTTC. Translated: CASSPPRGLGYTF.